Presented here are 9 T cell receptor beta chains from one specimen sequenced in a study of response to subunit inactivated influenza vaccine. A single record per CDR3 protein comes from TCRdb applying MiXCR to the RT-PCR reads. This table has around 540,000 distinct CDR3 sequences, about 11% appearing once. The sequences come from PBMCs from blood, collected on the day of vaccination. Receptors originate from a man aged 45-60 years who received an inactivated influenza vaccine.

This clonotype has a handful of counts. J is TRBJ2-5 and V is TRBV12-3 or TRBV12-4, with 9 bases identical to TRBD2. The CDR3 is made up of 16 amino acids. V lost 2 bases and J lost 1; bases outside the gene matches: 5. The CDR3 region has the DNA TGTGCCAGCAGTTTAAGGAGGCGGGAGGGCCAAGAGACCCAGTACTTC. Amino acids: CASSLRRREGQETQYF.

Remarks on this clonotype: In this CDR3 the conserved last residue, phenylalanine or tryptophan, is missing, so a read error is likely. For the CDR3, the DNA is TGCGCCAGCACCCTGGGATTCGGGGGCGACACCGGGGAGCTGTTTCTT. It is translated as CASTLGFGGDTGELFL. This chain uses TRBV5-1 with TRBJ2-2; TRBD1 or TRBD2 may be the D gene (6 bases each). This CDR3 is built from 16 residues. The germline V gene has CDR1 SGHRS and CDR2 YFSETQ. The V end was cut by 6 bases, the J end by 3 bases, with 18 bases between.

This clonotype was detected only a few times. The V gene is TRBV11-2, the J gene TRBJ1-1; no clear D gene. V gave up 1 base and J gave up 4 bases, with 16 bases separating them. The CDR3 covers 16 residues. Germline CDR1 and CDR2: SGHAT and FQNNGV. This chain's CDR3 is CASSLVFGGTITEAFF. Here the CDR3 DNA reads TGTGCCAGCAGCTTAGTTTTTGGAGGCACCATCACTGAAGCTTTCTTT.

Here the CDR3 reads CASRPRYQETQYF. The CDR3 DNA sequence: TGTGCCAGCAGGCCTAGGTACCAAGAGACCCAGTACTTC. The chain combines TRBV12-3 or TRBV12-4 with TRBJ2-5, with no clear D. The CDR3 has 13 amino acids. V lost 6 bases and J 0 bases, leaving 8 bases between the germline ends.

V and J are TRBV4-1 and TRBJ2-1; 12 positions match TRBD2. V lost 4 bases, J lost 5 bases, and 9 bases stayed unmatched. This CDR3 contains 17 residues. The V gene's germline CDR1 is MGHRA and CDR2 YSYEKL. The CDR3 spells CASSPRGASGRDNEQFF. CDR3 in DNA: TGCGCCAGCAGCCCCAGGGGTGCTAGCGGGAGGGACAATGAGCAGTTCTTC.

The J gene is TRBJ1-4, the V gene TRBV12-3 or TRBV12-4; the D is unclear. The CDR3 covers 17 residues. The V end was cut by 6 bases, the J end by 5 bases, with 22 bases between. CDR3 sequence (DNA): TGTGCCAGCAGACCCGGTGGGAGGATCCCTCTGAATGAAAAACTGTTTTTT. It yields the protein CASRPGGRIPLNEKLFF.

The chain has TRBV5-1 and TRBJ2-1; 8 bases are a match to TRBD2. The V gene end was trimmed by 4 bases and the J gene end by 4 bases; junction bases not matched to a gene: 7. The CDR3 is 15 residues long. Germline V lookup: CDR1 SGHRS, CDR2 YFSETQ. The CDR3 DNA reads as TGCGCCAGCAGCGGGGGTATAGCGGGGTACAATGAGCAGTTCTTC. Amino acid sequence: CASSGGIAGYNEQFF.

The chain recombines TRBV7-8 with TRBJ1-1; D is ambiguous. Germline lookup yields CDR1 SGHVS and CDR2 FQNEAQ. This CDR3 comprises 17 residues. Trimming left V 5 bases short and J 0 bases short, with 19 bases between. The DNA of the CDR3 is TGTGCCAGCAGCCAAGGGTTTGCTAAAGGGATGAACACTGAAGCTTTCTTT. This translates into CASSQGFAKGMNTEAFF.

The table lists this clonotype with many counts. The chain combines TRBV18 with TRBJ2-3, with D hard to call. The CDR3 is made up of 12 amino acids. Looked up from germline, CDR1 is KGHSH and CDR2 is LQKENI. The germline V and J ends were trimmed by 2 bases and 5 bases, with 5 bases remaining between them. The CDR3: CASSPIRDTQYF. The CDR3 bases are TGTGCCAGCTCACCAATCCGAGATACGCAGTATTTT. The complete variable domain, with remaining parts taken from reference TRBV18 and TRBJ2-3, reads NAGVMQNPRHLVRRRGQEARLRCSPMKGHSHVYWYRQLPEEGLKFMVYLQKENIIDESGMPKERFSAEFPKEGPSILRIQQVVRGDSAAYFCASSPIRDTQYFGPGTRLTVL.